This T cell receptor (beta chain) was recorded in a study of Graves' ophthalmopathy and Graves' hyperthyroidism (dated by TCRdb to between 2018 and 2020). Study-level background: Peripheral blood samples were taken at the time of initial diagnosis, before any treatment was given. TCR beta repertoire signatures were used to distinguish Graves' ophthalmopathy from Graves' hyperthyroidism and to predict progression to ophthalmopathy. In total, approximately 130 blood samples were TCR-sequenced: approximately 40 ophthalmopathy, 80 or so hyperthyroidism and 17 hyperthyroidism-to-ophthalmopathy patients. To explore V-J signatures that distinguish ophthalmopathy from hyperthyroidism, a discovery set of about 99 patients was enrolled, made up of around 44 with ophthalmopathy and fewer than 60 with stable hyperthyroidism. The independent validation cohort included about 19 hyperthyroidism patients plus 17 patients who later progressed from hyperthyroidism to ophthalmopathy. In more than 5 hyperthyroidism patients, the T-cell repertoire of thyroid tissue was compared with the T-cell repertoire of blood. Following sample collection, hyperthyroidism patients were given methimazole at a starting dose of 30 mg daily, and ophthalmopathy patients were given high-dose intravenous methylprednisolone.

This clonotype occurred many times. There is no known antigen for this receptor. Per-nucleotide qualities are absent, and no much larger clonotype sits a single base away. Hyperthyroidism was defined as stable when no progression to ophthalmopathy occurred within 18 months of follow-up. Hyperthyroidism patients were newly diagnosed, were aged 18 to 65 years, and had a disease duration under 2 months. Patients with other autoimmune diseases, uncontrolled infections, pregnancy or lactation were excluded from the study. Diagnosis relied on clinical symptoms, serum thyroxine, TRAb, thyroid ultrasound and orbital computed tomography. Ficoll-Paque density gradient centrifugation was used to isolate PBMCs from approximately 10 ml of fresh peripheral blood. Total RNA was extracted using Trizol reagent, and RNA quality was checked on an Agilent 2100 Bioanalyzer. The research as a whole found: In validation, the model predicted ophthalmopathy progression with nearly 71% sensitivity and roughly 72% specificity; more than ten predicted patients were CT-confirmed with GO in a median of about 6.2 months. Most of the expanded thyroid clonotypes with a frequency above 0.001 were also detected in blood, and it was suggested that the thyroid immune response may be reflected by blood repertoires. The 13-signature model separated ophthalmopathy from stable hyperthyroidism with roughly 90% sensitivity and almost 84% specificity in cross-validation, and 80%/75% in the test set. No statistical method was used to predetermine the sample size, and group allocation was not hidden from the investigators.

TCR beta CDR3 regions were amplified from RNA transcripts for repertoire sequencing. A first-round RT-PCR used HTBI primers with the Qiagen OneStep RT-PCR kit, followed by a second-round multiplex PCR, size selection and purification. Libraries were sequenced on an Illumina HiSeq2000 using paired-end 100 bp reads. Under the source paper's analysis protocol: SOAPnuke was used for read processing, and reads with adapters, uncalled bases, a mean Phred below 15, or no exact constant-primer or identifier match were discarded. COPE v1.2.5 was used to merge the high-quality paired reads. Unique nucleotide sequences were defined as clonotypes and aligned to IMGT TRB V, D and J references using MiTCR v1.1. The analysis was limited to V-J combinations with a frequency above 0.0001, which together covered approximately 99% of repertoires. A TCR clonal expansion and chaos score per V-J combination was defined as the ratio of F50 clonal expansion to chaos observed in the TCRdist matrix. Welch's t-statistics and random forest were used to reduce features to 10 to 15 V-J combinations, which were fed into a naive Bayes classifier. The similarity between thyroid and blood repertoires was quantified using the Morisita-Horn index. TCRdb handled the public reads itself, with Q25 trimming in fastp and clone calling in MiXCR, and kept productive beta chains. Rows with one shared CDR3 protein collapse into an entry with the most common genes and DNA. The V and J calls here are based on TCRdb, not the publication. This sample comprises roughly 350,000 distinct CDR3 sequences, 17% of them detected only once. 2% to 3% of the sample rests with the top ten.

Spanning cysteine to phenylalanine, the CDR3 consists of 12 amino acids. Of the read, only the CDR3 DNA is kept; its 36 bases are in frame from base 1. The germline V gene sets CDR1 to MNHNS and CDR2 to SASEGT. Trimming at the junction amounts to 9 bases on V and 2 bases on J, and the germline ends lie 8 bases apart. Sequenced: peripheral blood. The sequence is built from TRBV6-1 and TRBJ1-3, with the D gene call left open. This TCR came from an adult woman with stable Graves' hyperthyroidism. The CDR3 protein sequence reads: CASSLPGNTIYF. In nucleotide form, the sequence is TGTGCCAGTTCACTACCTGGAAACACCATATATTTT.